Given below is one TCR beta chain in context. Its antigen is unknown. Per-base qualities were not stored, and no clone one base away is much larger. The V and J ends are trimmed by 7 bases and 8 bases, leaving 12 bases between them. Including cysteine and phenylalanine, the CDR3 has 11 amino acids. Left in the record is the CDR3 DNA by itself, 33 bases read in frame from the first base. Based on the germline V gene, the CDR1 and CDR2 sequences are MDHEN and SYDVKM. The sample originates from a study of T cell responses to AZD1222 COVID-19 vaccine (dated by TCRdb to about 2021). Background for the entire study: TCR sequencing was performed for approximately 240 trial participants, of whom roughly 200 were given two doses of AZD1222 and some 25 were given two doses of MenACWY control vaccine. Trial participants were enrolled by age into 18-55, 56-69 and 70-plus year subgroups, with around 150, 28 and 57 TCR-sequenced participants respectively. Findings and caveats that apply to the study as a whole: Most participants were white British and females outnumbered males, and the authors suggested that clonal diversity may have been underestimated. No day 14 peak-response samples were available, so repertoires were characterized only after the peak T cell response. Conclusions about previously exposed vaccinees are limited because only six or seven AZD1222 recipients were SARS-CoV-2 seropositive at baseline. The 56-69-year group was small, and its depth increase did not reach significance, likely because of low power. The vaccine-associated CD4 TCRs covered the entire spike protein, and the dominant responses fell in regions 160-218 and 743-854. A significant rise in spike-specific TCR breadth and depth was observed after two AZD1222 doses relative to day 0 and relative to MenACWY recipients. Reportedly, close to half of the unique spike-specific TCRs recognized epitopes lying outside the regions that are mutated in the B.1.351 and B.1.1.7 variants.

The CDR3 regions of human TCRbeta chains were subjected to immunosequencing. Regarding the original processing steps: Repertoire TCRs were matched against a reference library of SARS-CoV-2-specific TCRs generated with the MIRA antigen-specificity platform. Breadth was defined as the fraction of unique TCRs that were SARS-CoV-2-associated, and depth was defined as the fraction of total T cells that were SARS-CoV-2-associated. Using the MIRA data, every spike-specific TCR was mapped to the spike region that the TCR reacted to and assigned to either a CD4 or a CD8 class. Log10-transformed breadth and depth values were compared by one-way ANOVA with Sidak's multiple comparisons tests. Held by TCRdb, this immuneACCESS table contains in-frame sequences only and omits some clones. Under half of the omission traces to an unresolved V gene where checked; the cause of the rest is unknown. For V, J and clone size, that table is used; D and trimming come from the DNA. For this sample the table gives fewer than 200,000 clones, of which approximately 90% were detected only once. The ten most abundant clones make up approximately 4% of the sample.

Reading the label with the study, this specimen's time point is: about 28 days (+/-7) after the second vaccine dose. The intended sense of this specimen's treatment or condition label: meningococcal conjugate vaccine given as trial control. Vaccinee samples came from UK trials COV001 and COV002, including a single-blind randomized controlled phase 2/3 trial of AZD1222 (ChAdOx1 nCoV-19) in healthy adults. Trial participant PBMC samples were collected at day 0 and day 28 after the second dose for TCRbeta chain sequencing. The source was peripheral blood, collected 28 days after the second dose of the MenACWY control vaccine. The receptor was isolated from an adult who received the MenACWY meningococcal vaccine as a control. The sequence joins TRBV28 to TRBJ2-7; no D gene call is confident. The base sequence is TGTGCCAGCATGACCCCTGACAAGCAGTACTTC. It is translated as CASMTPDKQYF.